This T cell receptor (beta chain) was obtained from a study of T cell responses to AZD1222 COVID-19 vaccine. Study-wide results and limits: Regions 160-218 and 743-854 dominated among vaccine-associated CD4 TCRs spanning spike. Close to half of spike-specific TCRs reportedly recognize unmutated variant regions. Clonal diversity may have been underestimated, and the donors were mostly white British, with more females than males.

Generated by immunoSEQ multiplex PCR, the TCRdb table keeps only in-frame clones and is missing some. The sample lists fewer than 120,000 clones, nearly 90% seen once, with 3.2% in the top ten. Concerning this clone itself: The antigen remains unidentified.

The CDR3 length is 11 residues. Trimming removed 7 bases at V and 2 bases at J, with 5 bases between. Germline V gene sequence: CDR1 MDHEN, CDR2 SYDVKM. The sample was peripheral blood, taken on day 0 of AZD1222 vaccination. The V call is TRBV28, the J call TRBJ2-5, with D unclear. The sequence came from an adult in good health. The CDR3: CASTGQETQYF. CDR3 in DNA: TGTGCCAGCACCGGGCAAGAGACCCAGTACTTC. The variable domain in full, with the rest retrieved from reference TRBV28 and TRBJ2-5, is DVKVTQSSRYLVKRTGEKVFLECVQDMDHENMFWYRQDPGLGLRLIYFSYDVKMKEKGDIPEGYSVSREKKERFSLILESASTNQTSMYLCASTGQETQYFGPGTRLLVL.